Listed below are T cell receptor beta chains from one sample, sequenced in a study of metastatic and nonmetastatic thyroid tumors. TCRdb re-called clones from the PCR reads using MiXCR. The data show fewer than 40,000 clones, approximately 18% seen once. The sample taken for sequencing was blood. The receptor source for this set is a male donor with papillary thyroid cancer or a benign thyroid nodule (not recorded which). Some clones in this sample may be carry-over from other donors' samples. Each CDR3 is given with its conserved first and last residue. D genes are given only for firm matches. Clone size is not always given. Where it is, it says once, few, many or a class for expanded clones.

TRBD2,TRBJ2-3,many,TRBV6-2/TRBV6-3,TGTGCCAGCAGAGCCCCTGGCGGGGGGACGGATACGCAGTATTTT,CASRAPGGGTDTQYF
.,TRBJ1-1,many,TRBV29-1,TGCAGCGTTGTCCGGACCCAGGGAGGGGGTGAAGCTTTCTTT,CSVVRTQGGGEAFF
.,TRBJ2-7,.,TRBV24-1,TGTGCCACCTTAGGCGATCTGGGACACGAGCAGTACTTC,CATLGDLGHEQYF
TRBD1,TRBJ2-6,many,TRBV27,TGTGCCAGCAGACAGGGGGCTACTGGGGCCAACGTCCTGACTTTC,CASRQGATGANVLTF
TRBD2,TRBJ2-6,many,TRBV7-2,TGTGCCAGCAGCTTAGCTTTCCGGGAGGCTGGGGCCAACGTCCTGACTTTC,CASSLAFREAGANVLTF
TRBD1,TRBJ2-1,many,TRBV7-7,TGTGCTAGCAGCTTGGGACAGGGGGCCGCTGAGCAGTTCTTC,CASSLGQGAAEQFF
.,TRBJ2-5,many,TRBV6-1,TGTGCCAGCAGTGATTCGAGGGGGGTACAAGAGACCCAGTACTTC,CASSDSRGVQETQYF
TRBD1,TRBJ1-2,many,TRBV6-1,TGTGCCAGCAGTGGGGCCGGGACAGAATCCTATGGCTACACCTTC,CASSGAGTESYGYTF
.,TRBJ2-2,.,TRBV11-1,TGTGCCAGCAGTCCCGTTAACGGGAGTAACACCGGGGAGCTGTTTTTT,CASSPVNGSNTGELFF
.,TRBJ1-3,many,TRBV28,TGTGCCAGCAGTTTATTCGACGGCTACTCTGGAAGCACCATATATTTT,CASSLFDGYSGSTIYF
.,TRBJ2-3,medium-sized,TRBV7-9,TGTGCCAGCAGCCCCGAAGGGGATACGCAGTATTTT,CASSPEGDTQYF
.,TRBJ2-5,few,TRBV6-5,TGTGCCATCATTTACTCCGGCACTAGCCACCAAGAGACCCAGTACTTC,CAIIYSGTSHQETQYF
.,TRBJ2-3,few,TRBV28,TGTGCCACCAGGGGTAATACTGATACGCAGTATTTT,CATRGNTDTQYF
TRBD2,TRBJ2-7,many,TRBV19,TGTGCCAGTAGTATAGCGGGAGGGAGCTACGAGCAGTACTTC,CASSIAGGSYEQYF
TRBD1,TRBJ2-2,many,TRBV25-1,TGTGCCAGCGGACAGGGGATCGGGCAATATATAATCGGGGAGCTGTTTTTT,CASGQGIGQYIIGELFF
.,TRBJ2-1,.,TRBV7-7,TGTGCCAGCAGCTACAGACTCTACAATGAGCAGTTCTTC,CASSYRLYNEQFF
.,TRBJ2-7,many,TRBV3-1,TGTGCCAGCAGCCCAAATACCTACGAGCAGTACTTC,CASSPNTYEQYF
TRBD1,TRBJ1-3,many,TRBV3-1,TGTGCCAGCAGCGAAGGACAGGGAGAACTCTCTGGAAACACCATATATTTT,CASSEGQGELSGNTIYF
.,TRBJ2-3,many,TRBV15,TGTGCCACCAGCAGAGGGGACTCACTGGGGGCAGATACGCAGTATTTT,CATSRGDSLGADTQYF
TRBD1,TRBJ2-7,.,TRBV20-1,TGCAGTGCTAGGCCCGTGAAACAGGGGGCGACCAGCGAGCAGTACTTC,CSARPVKQGATSEQYF
.,TRBJ2-7,many,TRBV12-5,TGTGCTAGTGGTTCCAACGAACTCGGGGGACTCTCCTACGAGCAGTACTTC,CASGSNELGGLSYEQYF
TRBD2,TRBJ2-5,many,TRBV12-5,TGTGCTAGTGGTTCGCAAGATAGCGGGTACCAAGAGACCCAGTACTTC,CASGSQDSGYQETQYF
.,TRBJ2-7,many,TRBV9,TGTGCCAGCAGCCCTGGAGGAAAGGAGCAGTACTTC,CASSPGGKEQYF
.,TRBJ2-3,.,TRBV19,TGTGCCAGAGACCCCCGGGGGGGACAGGCCGACACAGATACGCAGTATTTT,CARDPRGGQADTDTQYF
.,TRBJ1-1,medium-sized,TRBV6-5,TGTGCCAGCAGTTACTTTGCAGGGAACACTGAAGCTTTCTTT,CASSYFAGNTEAFF
.,TRBJ2-5,.,TRBV30,TGTGCCTGGAGTGCCAATCAAGAGACCCAGTACTTC,CAWSANQETQYF
.,TRBJ1-5,few,TRBV6-2/TRBV6-3,TGTGCCAGAAGTTTGGAGATACAGGGAAGGGGTCAGCCCGAGCATTTT,CARSLEIQGRGQPEHF
.,TRBJ2-3,.,TRBV29-1,TGCAGCGTTGAAGATCCCGGGACAACGGCCCCGTATTTT,CSVEDPGTTAPYF
.,TRBJ2-1,.,TRBV6-1,TGTGCCAGCAACCCTACAGTGGGGTCCAATGAGCAGTTCTTC,CASNPTVGSNEQFF
.,TRBJ1-1,many,TRBV2,TGTGCCAGCAGTGAAGTTAGATCCCCTGAAGCTTTCTTT,CASSEVRSPEAFF
.,TRBJ2-7,.,TRBV7-3,TGTGCCAGCAGCCAAGGAGGGCAGGGCCACGAGCAGTACTTC,CASSQGGQGHEQYF
.,TRBJ1-5,many,TRBV3-1,TGTGCCAGCAGCCGGTCGGACAGCAATCAGCCCCAGCATTTT,CASSRSDSNQPQHF
.,TRBJ2-3,many,TRBV6-5,TGTGCCAGCAGTTCCTCGGGGGGCAACGCAGATACGCAGTATTTT,CASSSSGGNADTQYF
.,TRBJ2-7,.,TRBV11-2,TGTGCCAGCAGCTTAGTCGGAGCCCCCTACGAGCAGTACTTC,CASSLVGAPYEQYF
.,TRBJ1-4,medium-sized,TRBV2,TGTGCCAGCACGAACAGCCTAAATGAAAAACTGTTTTTT,CASTNSLNEKLFF
.,TRBJ2-7,many,TRBV7-8,TGTGCCAGCAGCTTAAACGGGAGAGCCTACGAGCAGTACTTC,CASSLNGRAYEQYF
.,TRBJ2-5,.,TRBV20-1,TGCAGTGTAAGAGGGGGGACCGAGGTGCAAGAGACCCAGTACTTC,CSVRGGTEVQETQYF
.,TRBJ2-7,.,TRBV5-1,TGCGCCAGCAGCCGGAACGAGGAGGGAGGCCCCGCCTTC,CASSRNEEGGPAF
.,TRBJ2-1,.,TRBV4-2,TGTGCCAGCAGCCAAGATCGTAGCGGTTCCTACAATGAGCAGTTCTTC,CASSQDRSGSYNEQFF
TRBD1,TRBJ1-5,.,TRBV19,TGTGCCAGTAGTATCTCTACAGGGGCGAGTAATCAGCCCCAGCATTTT,CASSISTGASNQPQHF
.,TRBJ2-1,.,TRBV30,TGTGCCTGTAGAGCCCCGGGACGGATTAATGAGCAGTTCTTC,CACRAPGRINEQFF
.,TRBJ2-7,.,TRBV3-1,TGTGCCAGCAGCCAAAGGTCAAGAAGCTCCTACGAGCAGTACTTC,CASSQRSRSSYEQYF
TRBD1,TRBJ2-7,.,TRBV7-8,TGTGCCAGCAGCCCCCGGGACAGGGGCGGCGAGCAGTACTTC,CASSPRDRGGEQYF
.,TRBJ2-5,many,TRBV6-4,TGTGCCAGCAGTCCACATTACCAGGCCGAGTCGAGGGCTAGACAAGAGACCCAGTACTTC,CASSPHYQAESRARQETQYF
.,TRBJ2-2,many,TRBV18,TGTGCCAGCTCACCATCTCAAACGGGGACCGGGGAGCTGTTTTTT,CASSPSQTGTGELFF
.,TRBJ2-7,many,TRBV18,TGTGCCAGCTCACCCGGGACTCGAGACGAGCAGTACTTC,CASSPGTRDEQYF
TRBD1,TRBJ1-2,many,TRBV11-3,TGTGCCAGCAGCACACCGCGGACAGGGACTACGCGGCACTATGGCTACACCTTC,CASSTPRTGTTRHYGYTF
.,TRBJ2-6,medium-sized,TRBV6-1,TGTGCCAGCTTCGGGTCTGGGGCCAACGTCCTGACTTTC,CASFGSGANVLTF
.,TRBJ1-2,.,TRBV6-5,TGTGCCAGCAGCTACAACCGACAGGATGGATACACATTC,CASSYNRQDGYTF
TRBD1,TRBJ2-7,many,TRBV11-2,TGTGCCAGCAGTCTAGACGGGACAGGACTTTACGAGCAGTACTTC,CASSLDGTGLYEQYF
.,TRBJ2-7,.,TRBV5-1,TGCGCCAGCAGCTTGGGTGGGAGTCGCTATCAGTACTTC,CASSLGGSRYQYF
.,TRBJ1-6,many,TRBV4-2,TGTGCCAGCAGCCGATCTAGGGGAGGGATTAATAATTCACCCCTCCACTTT,CASSRSRGGINNSPLHF
.,TRBJ1-6,medium-sized,TRBV20-1,TGCAGTGCCGCCAGCGGTGTGAACAATTCACCCCTCCACTTT,CSAASGVNNSPLHF
.,TRBJ1-3,many,TRBV7-9,TGTGCCAGCAGCGCCCGACAGGACGGAGGGCCTGGAAACACCATATATTTT,CASSARQDGGPGNTIYF
TRBD2,TRBJ2-1,many,TRBV20-1,TGCAGTGCTAGGGTAGCGGGGGGGCCGTGGGAGCAGTTCTTC,CSARVAGGPWEQFF
.,TRBJ2-6,many,TRBV6-4,TGTGCCAGCAGTCCTACTAGCACTGGGGCCAACGTCCTGACTTTC,CASSPTSTGANVLTF
TRBD1,TRBJ1-1,.,TRBV20-1,TGCAGTGCTAACAGGGGAAGGGGGAACACTGAAGCTTTCTTT,CSANRGRGNTEAFF
.,TRBJ2-7,.,TRBV30,TGTGCCTGGAGTGTAAAAGTTGGGGAGCAGTACTTC,CAWSVKVGEQYF
.,TRBJ1-2,many,TRBV10-1,TGCGCCAGCACCCGGGGGGACACCAGCCTTGCGGGCTACACCTTC,CASTRGDTSLAGYTF